Shown below are 14 T cell receptor beta chains from a single sample sequenced in a study of T cells in Graves' hyperthyroidism and ophthalmopathy. Amplification of TCR beta CDR3 regions was performed using RNA transcripts as template. HTBI primers were the set used in a first-round RT-PCR of the TCR CDR3. TCRdb called the multiplex PCR reads again in MiXCR, with one record for every CDR3 protein. The data contain about 640,000 distinct CDR3 sequences, about 20% of them seen just once; the ten biggest clones take up around a third. The material sequenced was blood. The origin of the receptors is a man aged 25 to 45 with Graves' ophthalmopathy.

This clonotype was counted between two and nine times. The CDR3 DNA is TGTGCCAGCAGCTTTTCGGGGGATTCGGCCGAGCAGTACTTC. Residues: CASSFSGDSAEQYF. The genes are TRBV7-3 and TRBJ2-7, with D perhaps matching TRBD2 (6 bases). Per the germline V gene, CDR1 is SGHTA and CDR2 is FQGTGA. Trimming stripped 3 bases from V and 6 bases from J, with 15 bases between. The length of the CDR3 is 14 residues.

The rearrangement uses TRBV12-3 or TRBV12-4 and TRBJ2-7; TRBD2 agrees at 9 bases. Trimming removed 7 bases from V and 3 bases from J; junction bases left unmatched: 7. The length of the CDR3 is 14 residues. In DNA, the CDR3 is TGTGCCAGCACAAGGGGACTAGCCCTCTACGAGCAGTACTTC. This encodes CASTRGLALYEQYF.

In this sample, this clonotype turned up many times. In nucleotides, the CDR3 is TGCAGTGCTACTCTCGGGAGTCTGGAGACCCAGTACTTC. Protein sequence: CSATLGSLETQYF. The chain employs TRBV20-1 and TRBJ2-5; possible D gene TRBD2, 6 bases. Germline V gene lookup returns CDR1 DFQATT and CDR2 SNEGSKA (reference sequence). The CDR3 is 13 amino acids. The ends were cut back, 4 bases at V and 5 bases at J, with 14 bases in the middle.

This clonotype was counted only a few times. The chain recombines TRBV14 with TRBJ2-7; no reliable D call. Trimming took off 0 bases at V and 3 bases at J, with 6 bases between the two ends. The V gene's germline CDR1 is SGHDN and CDR2 FVKESK. This CDR3 contains 13 residues. The CDR3 nucleotides are TGTGCCAGCAGCCAAGAAAACGGCTACGAGCAGTACTTC. It yields the protein CASSQENGYEQYF. Using reference TRBV14 and TRBJ2-7 for the parts outside the CDR3, the full variable domain is EAGVTQFPSHSVIEKGQTVTLRCDPISGHDNLYWYRRVMGKEIKFLLHFVKESKQDESGMPNNRFLAERTGGTYSTLKVQPAELEDSGVYFCASSQENGYEQYFGPGTRLTVT.

The chain carries TRBV2 and TRBJ2-3, with 8 bases identical to TRBD1. V shed 4 bases, J shed 2 bases, and the junction held 8 bases outside the gene matches. The germline CDR1 and CDR2 sequences are SNHLY and FYNNEI. CDR3 length: 16 residues. The CDR3 reads CASSVSRQGTTDTQYF. The CDR3 DNA is TGTGCCAGCAGTGTGTCACGACAGGGGACCACAGATACGCAGTATTTT.

This clonotype appeared many times. This rearrangement joins TRBV7-3 to TRBJ2-1; D gene ambiguous. There are 13 residues in the CDR3. CDR1 and CDR2 from the germline V gene are SGHTA and FQGTGA. With 0 bases removed from V and 8 bases from J, the gap between germline ends came to 8 bases. CDR3 region: CASSLTGVDEQFF. Written as DNA, the CDR3 is TGTGCCAGCAGCTTAACTGGGGTTGATGAGCAGTTCTTC.

This clonotype was seen a handful of times. V usage is TRBV12-3 or TRBV12-4 and J usage is TRBJ2-3; weak D call: TRBD2 (6 bases). The CDR3 spans 14 residues. V was cut by 6 bases and J by 1 base, with 11 bases left in between. In DNA form, the CDR3 reads TGTGCCAGCAGGGCGGCTAGCGGCACAGATACGCAGTATTTT. Protein product: CASRAASGTDTQYF.

This rearrangement joins TRBV30 to TRBJ1-3; D not certain. CDR1 and CDR2 from the germline V gene are GTSNPN and SVGIG (reference sequence). With 0 bases removed from V and 4 bases from J, the gap between germline ends came to 13 bases. CDR3 length equals 15 residues. The CDR3: CAWSVRRFSGNTIYF. In nucleotides, the CDR3 is TGTGCCTGGAGTGTAAGACGTTTCTCGGGAAACACCATATATTTT.

There are many counts of this clonotype. V is TRBV2 and J is TRBJ2-3, with D perhaps matching TRBD1 (5 bases). V dropped 3 bases and J dropped 1 base, with 8 bases sitting between them. Germline loops: CDR1 SNHLY, CDR2 FYNNEI. The CDR3 runs to 14 residues. The CDR3 coding sequence is TGTGCCAGCAGTGAGGGCAGGGGCACAGATACGCAGTATTTT. This encodes CASSEGRGTDTQYF. The whole variable domain, filled in from reference TRBV2 and TRBJ2-3, reads EPEVTQTPSHQVTQMGQEVILRCVPISNHLYFYWYRQILGQKVEFLVSFYNNEISEKSEIFDDQFSVERPDGSNFTLKIRSTKLEDSAMYFCASSEGRGTDTQYFGPGTRLTVL.

This clonotype has more than one count but fewer than ten. The V gene is TRBV5-6, the J gene TRBJ2-7, with D possibly TRBD1 on 5 matching bases. The CDR3 spans 14 residues. Trimming shortened V by 3 bases and J by 2 bases, and 12 bases separated the two germline ends. Germline assignment: CDR1 SGHDT and CDR2 YYEEEE. The CDR3 here is CASSWRDRTYEQYF. The CDR3 region has the DNA TGTGCCAGCAGCTGGCGAGACAGAACCTACGAGCAGTACTTC.

This clonotype was observed once. The J gene is TRBJ1-1, the V gene TRBV29-1, with 8 nucleotides matching TRBD1. Germline V lookup: CDR1 SQVTM, CDR2 ANQGSEA. The length of the CDR3 is 13 residues. The V and J ends lost 8 bases and 2 bases, in that order; junction bases with no gene match: 7. The CDR3 coding sequence is TGCAGCATACGGACAGGGACAAACACTGAAGCTTTCTTT. Translation gives CSIRTGTNTEAFF. Full variable domain (remainder filled in from reference TRBV29-1 and TRBJ1-1): SAVISQKPSRDICQRGTSLTIQCQVDSQVTMMFWYRQQPGQSLTLIATANQGSEATYESGFVIDKFPISRPNLTFSTLTVSNMSPEDSSIYLCSIRTGTNTEAFFGQGTRLTVV.

The chain links TRBV20-1 to TRBJ2-7; no definite D call. V gave up 4 bases and J gave up 0 bases, with 13 bases separating them. The CDR3 is made up of 14 amino acids. Germline-derived CDR1 and CDR2 are DFQATT and SNEGSKA (reference sequence). CDR3 in amino acids: CSAIDTRSSYEQYF. The CDR3 DNA follows: TGCAGTGCTATTGACACTCGTAGCTCCTACGAGCAGTACTTC.

The CDR3 is CASSSPTGVNHNQPQHF. The CDR3 DNA reads TGTGCCAGCAGTTCCCCCACAGGGGTAAATCACAATCAGCCCCAGCATTTT. The gene calls are TRBV28 and TRBJ1-5, with 7 bases that match TRBD1. The V and J ends lost 4 bases and 3 bases, in that order; junction bases with no gene match: 12. CDR3 size: 17 residues. CDR1 MDHEN and CDR2 SYDVKM come from the germline V gene.

This clonotype was picked up many times. V and J are TRBV3-1 and TRBJ2-7; no definite D call. CDR1 LGHDT and CDR2 YNNKEL come from the germline V gene (reference sequence). V lost 0 bases, J lost 2 bases, and 11 bases lay in between. This CDR3 has 15 residues. The CDR3 sequence is CASSQDTAGTYEQYF. CDR3 coding DNA: TGTGCCAGCAGCCAAGATACGGCCGGAACCTACGAGCAGTACTTC.